This T cell receptor beta chain was documented in a study of blood T cell repertoires in COVID-19. Overall study: COVID-19 samples, acute and convalescent, were from the United States, Italy and Spain. From T cells, B-cell-depleted T cells, or PBMCs came the material, which was cDNA or gDNA.

The CDR3 totals 13 residues. The germline V gene encodes CDR1 GTSNPN and CDR2 SVGIG (reference sequence). V was clipped by 3 bases and J by 3 bases, with 10 bases between them. Repertoires were generated with immunoSEQ multiplex PCR, while TCRdb's copy carries only in-frame clones and drops some. The sample includes roughly 120,000 clones, 75% to 90% seen only once; the top ten take around 5.5%. Seattle cases were enrolled at active infection and followed longitudinally. The V gene is TRBV30, the J gene TRBJ2-3, with D hard to call. Material: peripheral blood. The clonotype comes from a woman in her sixties or seventies with COVID-19, enrolled during active disease. CDR3 DNA: TGTGCCTGGAGCTACGAAGTAACAGATACGCAGTATTTT. It translates to CAWSYEVTDTQYF.